This T cell receptor (beta chain) was observed in a study of shared clonotypes between healthy human individuals. Whole-study findings and limits: Naive subsets usually exceeded memory subsets in estimated richness. When compared with the clonotypes that were shared by all four sorted-subset donors, the non-shared clonotypes turned out to have lower generation probabilities.

Naive-designated CD8 cells lacked CD45RO, were positively enriched for CCR7, and omitted terminally differentiated effector memory CD45RA+ cells. As concerns this clone: Antigen: not known.

Per germline, CDR1 LNHNV and CDR2 YYDKDF (reference sequence). Trimming shortened V by 1 base and J by 0 bases, and 16 bases separated the two germline ends. This CDR3 has 18 amino acids. In replicate PCRs of sorted subsets, 150 to 200 ng DNA, approximately 32,000 T cell genomes, was used. The assay was immunoSEQ multiplex PCR, and TCRdb's table has in-frame clones only and misses some. The top ten hold around 0.25% of the sample, which has over 750,000 clones, about 97% seen once. This clonotype was obtained from a young man in good health. Material for sequencing was naive CD8+ T cells sorted from blood. This chain links TRBV15 with TRBJ2-1, with D tentatively TRBD1 (5 bases). The CDR3 DNA is TGTGCCACCAGCAGAGTAATCAGGGCAGGGATCTCCTACAATGAGCAGTTCTTC. Translating it yields CATSRVIRAGISYNEQFF.